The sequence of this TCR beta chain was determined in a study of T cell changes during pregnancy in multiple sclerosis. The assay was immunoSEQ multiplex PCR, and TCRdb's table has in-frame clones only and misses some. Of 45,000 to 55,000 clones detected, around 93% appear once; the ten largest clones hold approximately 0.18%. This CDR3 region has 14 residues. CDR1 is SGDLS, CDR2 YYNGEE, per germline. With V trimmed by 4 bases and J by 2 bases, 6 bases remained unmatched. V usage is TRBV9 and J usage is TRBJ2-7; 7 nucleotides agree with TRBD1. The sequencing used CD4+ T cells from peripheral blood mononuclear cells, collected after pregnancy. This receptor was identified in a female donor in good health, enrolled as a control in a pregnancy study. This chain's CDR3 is CASSLNGQAYEQYF. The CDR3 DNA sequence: TGTGCCAGCAGCCTAAACGGACAGGCCTACGAGCAGTACTTC.